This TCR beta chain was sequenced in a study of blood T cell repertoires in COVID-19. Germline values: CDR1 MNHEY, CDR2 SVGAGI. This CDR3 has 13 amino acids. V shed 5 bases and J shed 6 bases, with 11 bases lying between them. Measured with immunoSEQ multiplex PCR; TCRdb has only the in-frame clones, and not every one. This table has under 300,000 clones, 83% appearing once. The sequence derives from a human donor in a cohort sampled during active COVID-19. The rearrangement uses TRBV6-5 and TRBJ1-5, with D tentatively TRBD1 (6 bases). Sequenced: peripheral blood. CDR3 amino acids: CASSPAGAQPQHF. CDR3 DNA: TGTGCCAGCAGTCCCGCGGGGGCTCAGCCCCAGCATTTT.